Here is one TCR beta chain with its context. The V gene lost 6 bases and the J gene lost 4 bases, with 16 bases spanning the gap. The germline V gene has CDR1 MGHDK and CDR2 SYGVNS. The CDR3 extends over 14 amino acids. Isolated RNA was reverse transcribed into cDNA used as the sequencing template. Measured with immunoSEQ multiplex PCR; TCRdb has only the in-frame clones, and not every one. The sample gives 89,000 or so clones, roughly 47% of which show up once; roughly 6% is in the top ten. This entry comes from a study of CD8+ T cells in alopecia areata. Sequencing used NKG2D-high CD8+ T cells sorted from blood. This receptor was obtained from a human donor with alopecia areata. The chain combines TRBV25-1 with TRBJ2-7; no definite D call. DNA for the CDR3: TGTGCCAGCAGCCCGGGTGGATGGGCATACGAGCAGTACTTC. It yields the protein CASSPGGWAYEQYF.